This T cell receptor beta chain emerged from a study of T cells after yellow fever vaccination. Study in general: Any fraction with a low cell number was prepared using SMART-Seq v4 Ultra Low Input.

Germline CDR1 reads LGHDT; CDR2 reads YNNKEL (reference sequence). The V gene lost 4 bases and the J gene lost 5 bases, with 14 bases spanning the gap. This CDR3 has 14 residues. Conversion of TCR transcripts into cDNA relied on 5'RACE template switching, which added a universal primer site and UMIs. MiXCR was run by TCRdb on the 5' RACE reads, yielding one entry per CDR3 protein. The data show 500,000 to 650,000 distinct CDR3 sequences, 13% seen once. Study findings and constraints: FACS-sorted repertoires could contain abundant clonotypes contaminating from the bulk population.

On this clonotype itself: The antigen is unknown.

The clonotype comes from a man aged 30 to 45 who received the YFV17D yellow fever vaccine. Sequencing was performed on PBMCs, taken on the day of the yellow fever booster vaccination. The V call is TRBV3-1, the J call TRBJ1-1; D not certain. In DNA form, the CDR3 reads TGTGCCAGCAGCCGCGACATGACTCCTACTGAAGCTTTCTTT. It yields the protein CASSRDMTPTEAFF.